The source of this T cell receptor (beta chain) is a study of blood T cell repertoires in COVID-19. On the study more broadly: Material from acute and convalescent COVID-19 was sourced from the United States, Italy and Spain. T cells, B-cell-depleted T cells, or PBMCs provided the cDNA or gDNA that served as material.

The CDR3 runs 14 residues. Germline lookup yields CDR1 SGHDN and CDR2 FVKESK. Trimming took off 1 base at V and 5 bases at J, with 9 bases between the two ends. This clone has only one observation. The data were produced by immunoSEQ multiplex PCR, yet TCRdb's version contains in-frame clones alone and is incomplete. The sample contains tens of thousands of clones, less than 85% of which appear only once. Sequenced material: peripheral blood. The origin of this receptor is a woman aged 70-85 years with acute or convalescent COVID-19. This chain links TRBV14 with TRBJ2-1; D is unresolved. CDR3 bases: TGTGCCAGCAGCCAAGTCGCACTTGACAATGAGCAGTTCTTC. It is translated as CASSQVALDNEQFF.